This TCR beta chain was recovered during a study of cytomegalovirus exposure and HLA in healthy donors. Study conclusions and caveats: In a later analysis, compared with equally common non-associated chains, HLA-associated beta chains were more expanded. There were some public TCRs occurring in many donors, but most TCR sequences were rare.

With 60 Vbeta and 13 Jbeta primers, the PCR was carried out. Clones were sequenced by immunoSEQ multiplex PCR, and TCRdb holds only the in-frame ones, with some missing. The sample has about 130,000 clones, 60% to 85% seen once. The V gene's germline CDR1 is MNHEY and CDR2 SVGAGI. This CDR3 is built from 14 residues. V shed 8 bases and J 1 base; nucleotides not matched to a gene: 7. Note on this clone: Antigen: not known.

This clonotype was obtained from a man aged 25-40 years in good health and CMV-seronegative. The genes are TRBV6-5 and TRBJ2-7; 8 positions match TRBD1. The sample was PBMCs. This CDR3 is CASQRGQGSYEQYF. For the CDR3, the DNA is TGTGCCAGCCAACGAGGACAGGGATCCTACGAGCAGTACTTC.